One sample yielded the 20 T cell receptor beta chains listed below, sequenced in a study of blood T cell repertoires in COVID-19. Only in-frame clones appear in the TCRdb table, and some are missing; sequencing was by immunoSEQ multiplex PCR. The repertoire holds roughly 300,000 clones, with around 87% as singletons. Sequenced material: peripheral blood. The receptors were gathered from a woman between 50 and 59 years old who had recovered from COVID-19.

V and J are TRBV7-2 and TRBJ2-3, with D possibly being TRBD1 (5 bases). Trimming took off 1 base at V and 4 bases at J, with 9 bases between the two ends. The CDR3 has 14 residues. Germline loops: CDR1 SGHTA, CDR2 FQGNSA. The CDR3 nucleotides read TGTGCCAGCAGCTTAGAACCCAGGGCAGATACGCAGTATTTT. Amino acid sequence: CASSLEPRADTQYF.

The chain has TRBV7-2 and TRBJ1-4, with no clear D. V was pared by 6 bases and J by 4 bases, with 15 bases between. The CDR3 spans 15 residues. Germline CDR1 is SGHTA and CDR2 is FQGNSA. The CDR3 reads CASRRMGLVNEKLFF. The CDR3 region has the DNA TGTGCCAGCAGGCGGATGGGTCTCGTTAATGAAAAACTGTTTTTT.

The V and J genes are TRBV5-1 and TRBJ1-3, with D uncertain. CDR3 length: 17 residues. From germline, CDR1 is SGHRS and CDR2 YFSETQ. V gave up 6 bases and J gave up 3 bases, with 22 bases separating them. In nucleotides, the CDR3 is TGCGCCAGCACCCCTTTTGGGGAGAACCCATTTGGAAACACCATATATTTT. Amino acids: CASTPFGENPFGNTIYF.

The chain uses TRBV15 and TRBJ2-7, with TRBD2 matching over 7 bases. From germline, CDR1 is LNHNV and CDR2 YYDKDF (reference sequence). The V gene end was trimmed by 0 bases and the J gene end by 3 bases; junction bases not matched to a gene: 11. This CDR3 has 17 amino acids. The CDR3 reads CATSRDQGRVRGYEQYF. The CDR3 nucleotides are TGTGCCACCAGCAGAGACCAAGGGAGGGTTCGTGGCTACGAGCAGTACTTC.

The chain joins TRBV10-3 to TRBJ2-5; TRBD1 aligns across 9 bases. The CDR3 has 15 amino acids. CDR1 and CDR2 (germline): ENHRY, SYGVKD. The ends lost 3 bases at V and 5 bases at J; junction bases unmatched: 7. CDR3: CAISDSGTGTETQYF. CDR3 nucleotide sequence: TGTGCCATCAGTGATTCCGGGACAGGGACCGAGACCCAGTACTTC.

This chain joins TRBV7-3 and TRBJ2-2; 12 nucleotides match TRBD2. V shed 1 base, J shed 5 bases, and the junction held 2 bases outside the gene matches. The CDR3 contains 16 residues. Germline values: CDR1 SGHTA, CDR2 FQGTGA. CDR3 loop: CASSLRLAGGTGELFF. In DNA form, the CDR3 reads TGTGCCAGCAGCTTAAGGCTAGCGGGAGGGACCGGGGAGCTGTTTTTT.

CDR3 coding DNA: TGTGCCAGCAGCGTAGGGGGACAGGGGGCCAACTATGGCTACACCTTC. It translates to CASSVGGQGANYGYTF. The chain links TRBV9 to TRBJ1-2, with 12 positions matching TRBD1. The ends lost 0 bases at V and 2 bases at J; junction bases unmatched: 2. Germline lookup yields CDR1 SGDLS and CDR2 YYNGEE. The CDR3 is 16 residues long. The entire variable domain, with the rest obtained from reference TRBV9 and TRBJ1-2, is as follows: DSGVTQTPKHLITATGQRVTLRCSPRSGDLSVYWYQQSLDQGLQFLIQYYNGEERAKGNILERFSAQQFPDLHSELNLSSLELGDSALYFCASSVGGQGANYGYTFGSGTRLTVV.

The genes are TRBV20-1 and TRBJ2-1, with 7 bases lining up with TRBD2. The CDR3 has 15 residues. Germline trimming cut 3 bases from V and 7 bases from J; bases unmatched to any gene: 12. Germline V gives CDR1 DFQATT, CDR2 SNEGSKA (reference sequence). In DNA, the CDR3 is TGCAGTGCTAGTTTTTTGGGGGGGAGAGGTAATGAGCAGTTCTTC. Translating gives CSASFLGGRGNEQFF.

This clone was seen just once. CDR3 nucleotides: TGTGCCATCACTAGCGGGGGGTGGGACAATGAGCAGTTCTTC. Translation gives CAITSGGWDNEQFF. The J gene is TRBJ2-1, the V gene TRBV6-5; 12 bases map to TRBD2. This CDR3 is built from 14 residues. Trimming took 10 bases from V and 5 from J; bases not matched to a gene: 6. Per the germline V gene, CDR1 is MNHEY and CDR2 is SVGAGI.

The CDR3 region has the DNA TGTGCAAGTCGGCCGGACACCCACTACAATGAGCAGTTCTTC. Translating gives CASRPDTHYNEQFF. The rearrangement uses TRBV12-2 and TRBJ2-1; TRBD1 is taken as the D call from the table, unchecked against the DNA. TRBV12-2 is a pseudogene segment. The CDR3 spans 14 residues.

V and J are TRBV7-2 and TRBJ1-1; D may be TRBD1 (6 bases). Looked up from germline, CDR1 is SGHTA and CDR2 is FQGNSA. The CDR3 is 14 amino acids. The V gene lost 6 bases and the J gene lost 0 bases, with 11 bases spanning the gap. The CDR3 region is CASRRTDLNTEAFF. In DNA form, the CDR3 reads TGTGCCAGCAGAAGGACAGACCTGAACACTGAAGCTTTCTTT. The full variable domain, its missing parts supplied by reference TRBV7-2 and TRBJ1-1, is GAGVSQSPSNKVTEKGKDVELRCDPISGHTALYWYRQSLGQGLEFLIYFQGNSAPDKSGLPSDRFSAERTGGSVSTLTIQRTQQEDSAVYLCASRRTDLNTEAFFGQGTRLTVV.

The V and J genes are TRBV7-7 and TRBJ2-6; D possibly corresponds to TRBD2 (6 bases). The germline CDR1 and CDR2 sequences are SSHAT and FNYEAQ (reference sequence). V gave up 1 base and J gave up 2 bases, with 6 bases separating them. This CDR3 spans 15 amino acids. In DNA form, the CDR3 reads TGTGCCAGCAGCTTAGGGGAGGCTGGGGCCAACGTCCTGACTTTC. Translated, it gives CASSLGEAGANVLTF.

This clone was detected only once. The chain employs TRBV18 and TRBJ2-1; 15 nucleotides match TRBD2. CDR1 is KGHSH, CDR2 LQKENI, per germline. V lost 6 bases to trimming and J lost 8 bases; unmatched junction nucleotides: 11. The length of the CDR3 is 17 residues. CDR3 residues: CASSQGTSGRPSDEQFF. In DNA form, the CDR3 reads TGTGCCAGCTCTCAAGGGACTAGCGGGAGGCCCTCGGATGAGCAGTTCTTC. Together with reference TRBV18 and TRBJ2-1, the CDR3 gives the full variable domain: NAGVMQNPRHLVRRRGQEARLRCSPMKGHSHVYWYRQLPEEGLKFMVYLQKENIIDESGMPKERFSAEFPKEGPSILRIQQVVRGDSAAYFCASSQGTSGRPSDEQFFGPGTRLTVL.

The chain uses TRBV7-2 and TRBJ2-7; D uncertain. The CDR3 loop spans 13 amino acids. The V gene lost 1 base and the J gene lost 3 bases, with 7 bases spanning the gap. Germline CDR1 and CDR2: SGHTA and FQGNSA. CDR3 DNA sequence: TGTGCCAGCAGCTTAGGTCTTAGCTACGAGCAGTACTTC. It yields the protein CASSLGLSYEQYF. The variable domain in full, completed from reference TRBV7-2 and TRBJ2-7, reads GAGVSQSPSNKVTEKGKDVELRCDPISGHTALYWYRQSLGQGLEFLIYFQGNSAPDKSGLPSDRFSAERTGGSVSTLTIQRTQQEDSAVYLCASSLGLSYEQYFGPGTRLTVT.

The chain combines TRBV9 with TRBJ2-5; D remains unclear. V was shortened by 0 bases and J by 1 base, with 10 bases between the two germline ends. The CDR3 runs 15 residues. Germline V gene data show CDR1 as SGDLS and CDR2 as YYNGEE. CDR3 protein: CASSVGYYPQETQYF. CDR3 in DNA: TGTGCCAGCAGCGTAGGGTACTATCCCCAAGAGACCCAGTACTTC. Drawing the rest from reference TRBV9 and TRBJ2-5, the complete variable domain is DSGVTQTPKHLITATGQRVTLRCSPRSGDLSVYWYQQSLDQGLQFLIQYYNGEERAKGNILERFSAQQFPDLHSELNLSSLELGDSALYFCASSVGYYPQETQYFGPGTRLLVL.

This clone was detected a few times. The chain uses TRBV14 and TRBJ1-2; D ambiguous. The ends were cut back, 0 bases at V and 0 bases at J, with 5 bases in the middle. CDR1 is SGHDN and CDR2 is FVKESK in the germline V gene. The CDR3 runs 14 residues. In nucleotides, the CDR3 is TGTGCCAGCAGCCAAGAACTCACTAACTATGGCTACACCTTC. Translation gives CASSQELTNYGYTF.

V and J are TRBV6-1 and TRBJ1-4; maybe TRBD1 (5 bases). With 1 base removed from V and 7 bases from J, the gap between germline ends came to 13 bases. The germline V gene encodes CDR1 MNHNS and CDR2 SASEGT. The CDR3 loop spans 15 amino acids. For the CDR3, the DNA is TGTGCCAGCAGTGAAGGGGGGGGTGGTGGTGAAAAACTGTTTTTT. Encoded protein: CASSEGGGGGEKLFF.

The chain employs TRBV7-9 and TRBJ1-1; no firm D call. The CDR3 consists of 12 residues. V was cut by 0 bases and J by 4 bases, with 3 bases left in between. Germline lookup yields CDR1 SEHNR and CDR2 FQNEAQ (reference sequence). The CDR3 DNA is TGTGCCAGCAGCTTAGCTAGCACTGAAGCTTTCTTT. This gives the protein CASSLASTEAFF.

This chain links TRBV3-1 (or the pseudogene TRBV3-2) with TRBJ2-7; TRBD1 might be the D (5 bases). V dropped 0 bases and J dropped 5 bases, with 11 bases sitting between them. This CDR3 spans 14 amino acids. Germline CDR1 is LGHDT and CDR2 is YNNKEL (reference sequence). CDR3 protein: CASSQDVRGNEQYF. The CDR3 DNA is TGTGCCAGCAGCCAAGATGTAAGGGGAAACGAGCAGTACTTC.

The genes are TRBV18 and TRBJ2-2, with TRBD1 as a possible D gene (5 bases). The CDR3 has 16 residues. CDR1 is KGHSH, CDR2 LQKENI, per germline. Trimming cost V 3 bases and J 7 bases, with 18 bases left between them. The CDR3 reads CASSPEQVTMSGELFF. As DNA, the CDR3 is TGTGCCAGCTCACCGGAACAGGTGACAATGAGCGGGGAGCTGTTTTTT.